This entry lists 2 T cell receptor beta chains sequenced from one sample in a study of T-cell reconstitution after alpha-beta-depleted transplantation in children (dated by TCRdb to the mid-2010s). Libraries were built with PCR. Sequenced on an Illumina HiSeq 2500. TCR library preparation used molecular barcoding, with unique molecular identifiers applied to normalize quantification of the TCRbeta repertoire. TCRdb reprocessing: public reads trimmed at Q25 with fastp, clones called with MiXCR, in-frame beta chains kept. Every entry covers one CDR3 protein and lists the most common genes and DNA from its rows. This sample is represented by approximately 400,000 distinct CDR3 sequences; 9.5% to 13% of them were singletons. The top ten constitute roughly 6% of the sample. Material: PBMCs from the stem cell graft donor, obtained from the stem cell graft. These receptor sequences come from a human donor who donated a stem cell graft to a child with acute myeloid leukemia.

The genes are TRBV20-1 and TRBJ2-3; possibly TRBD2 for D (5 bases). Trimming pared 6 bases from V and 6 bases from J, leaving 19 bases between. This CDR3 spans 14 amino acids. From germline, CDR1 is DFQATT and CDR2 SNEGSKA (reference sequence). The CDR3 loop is CSAKASGMGDTQYF. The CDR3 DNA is TGCAGTGCCAAGGCGAGCGGAATGGGGGATACGCAGTATTTT.

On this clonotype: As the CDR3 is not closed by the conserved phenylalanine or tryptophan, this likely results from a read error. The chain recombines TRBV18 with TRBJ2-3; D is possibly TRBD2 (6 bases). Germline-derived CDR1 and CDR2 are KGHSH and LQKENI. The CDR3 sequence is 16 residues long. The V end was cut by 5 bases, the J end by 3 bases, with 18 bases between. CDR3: CASSKNSPRGTDTQYL. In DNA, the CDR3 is TGTGCCAGCTCAAAGAATAGCCCGCGGGGAACAGATACGCAGTATTTG.